This record concerns one T cell receptor (beta chain) sequence. What it binds is unknown. Sequencing used immunoSEQ multiplex PCR; TCRdb keeps in-frame clones, though not all of them. Among 29,000 or so clones listed, 88% were seen once. These data belong to a study of T cells in localized non-small cell lung cancer. Study results and caveats: Uninvolved adjacent lung had more T cell clonality than any other tissue, topping tumor.

CDR3 length: 15 amino acids. V shed 5 bases, J shed 5 bases, and the junction held 7 bases outside the gene matches. CDR1 SGHAT and CDR2 FQNNGV come from the germline V gene. The chain joins TRBV11-2 to TRBJ2-5; the match to TRBD1 covers 11 bases. The TCR comes from a female donor older than 55 with stage III squamous cell lung carcinoma. The specimen was peripheral blood, collected before any cancer treatment. The CDR3 reads CASSPGTGGWETQYF. The CDR3 coding sequence is TGTGCCAGCAGCCCGGGGACAGGGGGGTGGGAGACCCAGTACTTC.